The rows below give T cell receptor beta chains drawn from one sample of a study of naive and memory T cell subsets. Each CDR3 protein is one row after TCRdb ran MiXCR on the 5' RACE reads. The sample has 50,000 or so distinct CDR3 sequences; over 7% are singletons. These receptors were collected from a male donor in good health. Each CDR3 is given with its conserved first and last residue. Fields, in order: clone size, J gene, V gene, D gene, CDR3 length, CDR3 protein, CDR3 DNA. D genes are given only for firm matches. Clone size is shown for a subset of rows, as once, few, many or a class of expanded clone.

>many|TRBJ2-7|TRBV20-1|NA|15
CSARSPGGVSYEQYF
TGCAGTGCTAGATCGCCCGGGGGCGTCTCCTACGAGCAGTACTTC
>many|TRBJ1-4|TRBV20-1|NA|12
CSVNVGAEKLFF
TGCAGTGTTAATGTGGGAGCGGAGAAACTGTTTTTT
>few|TRBJ2-1|TRBV1|NA|17
CTSSQEPLAESYNEQFF
TGCACCAGCAGCCAAGAACCCCTAGCGGAGTCTTACAATGAGCAGTTCTTC
>few|TRBJ2-1|TRBV19|TRBD2|15
CASTGLAGENNEQFF
TGTGCCAGCACGGGACTAGCGGGGGAGAACAATGAGCAGTTCTTC
>few|TRBJ2-7|TRBV7-2|NA|13
CASSLGQYYEQYF
TGTGCCAGCAGCTTAGGACAGTACTACGAGCAGTACTTC
>few|TRBJ1-5|TRBV7-2|NA|15
CASSLGPGLNQPQHF
TGTGCCAGCAGCTTGGGTCCGGGACTCAATCAGCCCCAGCATTTT
>few|TRBJ2-7|TRBV5-1|TRBD1|15
CASSRLDRGGFEQYF
TGCGCCAGCAGCCGGTTGGACAGGGGAGGTTTCGAGCAGTACTTC
>NA|TRBJ2-7|TRBV11-2|NA|16
CASSLAGTRVTYEQYF
TGTGCCAGCAGCTTAGCCGGGACAAGGGTCACCTACGAGCAGTACTTC
>few|TRBJ1-5|TRBV5-5|NA|16
CASSPGMMGSGQPQHF
TGTGCCAGCAGCCCAGGGATGATGGGGTCGGGGCAGCCCCAGCATTTT
>NA|TRBJ1-2|TRBV5-1|TRBD1|15
CASSLDPTGVYGYTF
TGCGCCAGCAGCTTGGACCCGACAGGGGTGTATGGCTACACCTTC
>few|TRBJ1-5|TRBV19|NA|15
CASASEGRHNQPQHF
TGTGCCAGTGCCTCGGAAGGGCGACACAATCAGCCCCAGCATTTT
>few|TRBJ2-5|TRBV4-1|TRBD1|15
CASSPQDRNQETQYF
TGCGCCAGCAGCCCACAGGACAGGAACCAAGAGACCCAGTACTTC
>many|TRBJ2-7|TRBV6-1|TRBD1|17
CASTVGQGAWAGYEQYF
TGTGCCAGCACCGTTGGACAGGGGGCGTGGGCGGGTTACGAGCAGTACTTC